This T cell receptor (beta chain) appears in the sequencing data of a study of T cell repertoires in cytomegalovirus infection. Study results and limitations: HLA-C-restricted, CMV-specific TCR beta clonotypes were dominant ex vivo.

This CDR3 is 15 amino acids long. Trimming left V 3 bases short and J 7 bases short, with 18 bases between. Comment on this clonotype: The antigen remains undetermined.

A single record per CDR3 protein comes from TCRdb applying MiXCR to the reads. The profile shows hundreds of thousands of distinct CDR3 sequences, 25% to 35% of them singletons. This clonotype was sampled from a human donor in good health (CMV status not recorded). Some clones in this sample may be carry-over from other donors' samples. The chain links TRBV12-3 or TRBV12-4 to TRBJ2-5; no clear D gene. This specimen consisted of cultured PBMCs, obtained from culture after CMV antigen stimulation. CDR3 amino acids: CASSLGSNPPTTQYF. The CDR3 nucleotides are TGTGCCAGCAGTTTGGGGTCGAATCCCCCCACGACCCAGTACTTC.